Listed below are T cell receptor beta chains from one sample, sequenced in a study of blood T cell repertoires in COVID-19. Assay used: immunoSEQ multiplex PCR; TCRdb lists only in-frame clones, some missing. Of roughly 230,000 clones listed, more than 75% are singletons. Material for sequencing was peripheral blood. Source of these receptors: a man aged 35-49 years with acute or convalescent COVID-19. The CDR3 runs from the conserved cysteine through the conserved F or W. Each record gives: D gene, J gene, V gene, clone size, CDR3 DNA, CDR3 protein. D genes are given only for firm matches. Size tells how often a clone was seen (once, few, many) or the class of an expanded clone, and some rows leave it out.

. | TRBJ2-7 | TRBV27 | . | TGTGCCAGCAGTTTATGGCGGTCCAGCTCCTACGAGCAGTACTTC | CASSLWRSSSYEQYF
. | TRBJ2-7 | TRBV10-3 | few | TGTGCCATTGGTAGGGAGGACGAGCAGTACTTC | CAIGREDEQYF
. | TRBJ2-3 | TRBV13 | . | TGTGCCAGCAGCTTATATTTAGATACGCAGTATTTT | CASSLYLDTQYF
. | TRBJ1-2 | TRBV3-1/TRBV3-2 | once | TGTGCCAGCAGCCAAGATCTCAGGGGCTACACCTTC | CASSQDLRGYTF
. | TRBJ2-2 | TRBV18 | once | TGTGCCAGCTCACCGTGGACAGACCCCGCGAACACCGGGGAGCTGTTTTTT | CASSPWTDPANTGELFF
TRBD1 | TRBJ1-1 | TRBV14 | . | TGTGCCAGCAGCCAAACAGGGGGAAGTACTGAAGCTTTCTTT | CASSQTGGSTEAFF
. | TRBJ1-1 | TRBV21-1 | . | TGTGCCAGCAGCAAGGATACTAAAATGAACACTGAAGCTTTCTTT | CASSKDTKMNTEAFF
TRBD2 | TRBJ2-1 | TRBV4-2 | few | TGTGCCAGCAGCCAGGGGACTAGCGGGGGGGCGGATGAGCAGTTCTTC | CASSQGTSGGADEQFF
TRBD1 | TRBJ2-1 | TRBV13 | . | TGTGCCAGCAGCATACAGGGGGCGTACTACAATGAGCAGTTCTTC | CASSIQGAYYNEQFF
. | TRBJ2-1 | TRBV5-1 | . | TGCGCCAGCAGTCTTAACAGGGGGGGCAATGAGCAGTTCTTC | CASSLNRGGNEQFF
TRBD1 | TRBJ1-4 | TRBV3-1/TRBV3-2 | once | TGTGCCAGCAGCAGAGGGACAGGACAAGAAAAACTGTTTTTT | CASSRGTGQEKLFF
. | TRBJ1-2 | TRBV28 | . | TGTGCCAGCGGCTACAGGGTGGGGGGCTACACCTTC | CASGYRVGGYTF
TRBD2 | TRBJ2-3 | TRBV7-9 | . | TGTGCCAGCAGCTTAGGTAGCGGGGGAAAGACAGATACGCAGTATTTT | CASSLGSGGKTDTQYF
. | TRBJ1-1 | TRBV6-2/TRBV6-3 | . | TGTGCCAGCAGCCTCTCTCGGAGCGCTGAAGCTTTCTTT | CASSLSRSAEAFF
TRBD1 | TRBJ2-5 | TRBV10-3 | few | TGTCGCCCGGGACAGGGGGAGACCCAGTACTTC | CRPGQGETQYF
. | TRBJ2-3 | TRBV20-1 | . | TGCAGTGCTAGTGATCTCAGAGATACGCAGTATTTT | CSASDLRDTQYF
TRBD1 | TRBJ2-7 | TRBV28 | . | TGTGCCAGCAGCCCAGGGACAGGGGGTCCCTACGAGCAGTACTTC | CASSPGTGGPYEQYF
TRBD2 | TRBJ2-6 | TRBV28 | . | TGTGCCAGCAGTTTGGCGGCGGGGGGCCGCAGGGGGGCCAACGTCCTGACTTTC | CASSLAAGGRRGANVLTF
. | TRBJ1-2 | TRBV6-6 | . | TGTGCCAGCAGTCGAGCTAGTAACCCAGGGCTAACCTCCTATGGCTACACCTTC | CASSRASNPGLTSYGYTF
. | TRBJ1-2 | TRBV27 | . | TGTGCCAGCAGCTTAGAGGGAAATGGCTACACCTTC | CASSLEGNGYTF
. | TRBJ2-3 | TRBV7-2 | once | TGTGCCAGCAGCCCTGGGGGGGGGCCAGGCGATACGCAGTATTTT | CASSPGGGPGDTQYF
. | TRBJ1-4 | TRBV7-3 | . | TGTGCCAGCAGCTTAAATGGGGCAGGAGTGTTTGAAAAACTGTTTTTT | CASSLNGAGVFEKLFF
TRBD1 | TRBJ1-1 | TRBV29-1 | once | TGCAGCGCAGACAGGGTGGGCACTGAAGCTTTCTTT | CSADRVGTEAFF
. | TRBJ2-3 | TRBV5-1 | . | TGCGCCAGCACCCCGGGGGGCAGTAGCACAGATACGCAGTATTTT | CASTPGGSSTDTQYF
TRBD1 | TRBJ1-4 | TRBV30 | . | TGTGCCTGGAGTCCACCGGGACAGGGTGAAAAACTGTTTTTT | CAWSPPGQGEKLFF
. | TRBJ2-3 | TRBV19 | . | TGTGCCAGTAGTCGGGGGGCGGGTGATACGCAGTATTTT | CASSRGAGDTQYF
TRBD1 | TRBJ1-2 | TRBV6-2/TRBV6-3 | . | TGTGCCAGCAGCCCCTCGGGGACAGCCGCCTTAGGCTACACCTTC | CASSPSGTAALGYTF
TRBD2 | TRBJ2-2 | TRBV4-1 | . | TGCGCCAGCAGCCAGGGACTAGCGCTCACCGGGGAGCTGTTTTTT | CASSQGLALTGELFF
. | TRBJ1-1 | TRBV7-3 | . | TGTGCCAGCAGCTTAACCCTGGGGAGGAACACTGAAGCTTTCTTT | CASSLTLGRNTEAFF
TRBD1 | TRBJ2-5 | TRBV7-2 | . | TGTGCCAGCAGCTGGACAGGGACCCCCCAAGAGACCCAGTACTTC | CASSWTGTPQETQYF